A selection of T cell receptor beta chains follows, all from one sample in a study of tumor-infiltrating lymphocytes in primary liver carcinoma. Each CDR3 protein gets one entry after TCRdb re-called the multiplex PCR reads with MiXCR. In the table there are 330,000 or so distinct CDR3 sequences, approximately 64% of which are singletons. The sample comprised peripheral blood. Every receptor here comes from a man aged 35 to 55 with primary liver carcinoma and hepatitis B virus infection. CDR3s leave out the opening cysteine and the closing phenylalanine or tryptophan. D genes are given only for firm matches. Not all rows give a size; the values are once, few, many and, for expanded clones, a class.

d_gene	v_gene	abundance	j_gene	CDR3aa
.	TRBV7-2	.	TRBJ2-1	ATEKLHEQF
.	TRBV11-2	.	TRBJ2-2	ASSFDAREGAKLF
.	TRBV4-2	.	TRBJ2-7	ASSLDLQAGNEQY
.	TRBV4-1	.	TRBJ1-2	ASSKGSGPGYGYT
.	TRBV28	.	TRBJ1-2	ASSHDRRYSYT
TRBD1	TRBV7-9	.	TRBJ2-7	ASSLYQGQGSHEQY
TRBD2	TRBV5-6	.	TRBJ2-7	ASSFTSGASCEQY
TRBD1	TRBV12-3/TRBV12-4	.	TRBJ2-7	ASSFRTGGMSSYEQY
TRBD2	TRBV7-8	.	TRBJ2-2	TSRRPASGTGELF
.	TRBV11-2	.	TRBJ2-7	ASNLGTPDYEQY
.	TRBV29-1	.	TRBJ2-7	SDESGPYEQY
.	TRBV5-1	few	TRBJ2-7	ASSWGGGLYEQY
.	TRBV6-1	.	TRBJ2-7	ASSAVSGASYEQY